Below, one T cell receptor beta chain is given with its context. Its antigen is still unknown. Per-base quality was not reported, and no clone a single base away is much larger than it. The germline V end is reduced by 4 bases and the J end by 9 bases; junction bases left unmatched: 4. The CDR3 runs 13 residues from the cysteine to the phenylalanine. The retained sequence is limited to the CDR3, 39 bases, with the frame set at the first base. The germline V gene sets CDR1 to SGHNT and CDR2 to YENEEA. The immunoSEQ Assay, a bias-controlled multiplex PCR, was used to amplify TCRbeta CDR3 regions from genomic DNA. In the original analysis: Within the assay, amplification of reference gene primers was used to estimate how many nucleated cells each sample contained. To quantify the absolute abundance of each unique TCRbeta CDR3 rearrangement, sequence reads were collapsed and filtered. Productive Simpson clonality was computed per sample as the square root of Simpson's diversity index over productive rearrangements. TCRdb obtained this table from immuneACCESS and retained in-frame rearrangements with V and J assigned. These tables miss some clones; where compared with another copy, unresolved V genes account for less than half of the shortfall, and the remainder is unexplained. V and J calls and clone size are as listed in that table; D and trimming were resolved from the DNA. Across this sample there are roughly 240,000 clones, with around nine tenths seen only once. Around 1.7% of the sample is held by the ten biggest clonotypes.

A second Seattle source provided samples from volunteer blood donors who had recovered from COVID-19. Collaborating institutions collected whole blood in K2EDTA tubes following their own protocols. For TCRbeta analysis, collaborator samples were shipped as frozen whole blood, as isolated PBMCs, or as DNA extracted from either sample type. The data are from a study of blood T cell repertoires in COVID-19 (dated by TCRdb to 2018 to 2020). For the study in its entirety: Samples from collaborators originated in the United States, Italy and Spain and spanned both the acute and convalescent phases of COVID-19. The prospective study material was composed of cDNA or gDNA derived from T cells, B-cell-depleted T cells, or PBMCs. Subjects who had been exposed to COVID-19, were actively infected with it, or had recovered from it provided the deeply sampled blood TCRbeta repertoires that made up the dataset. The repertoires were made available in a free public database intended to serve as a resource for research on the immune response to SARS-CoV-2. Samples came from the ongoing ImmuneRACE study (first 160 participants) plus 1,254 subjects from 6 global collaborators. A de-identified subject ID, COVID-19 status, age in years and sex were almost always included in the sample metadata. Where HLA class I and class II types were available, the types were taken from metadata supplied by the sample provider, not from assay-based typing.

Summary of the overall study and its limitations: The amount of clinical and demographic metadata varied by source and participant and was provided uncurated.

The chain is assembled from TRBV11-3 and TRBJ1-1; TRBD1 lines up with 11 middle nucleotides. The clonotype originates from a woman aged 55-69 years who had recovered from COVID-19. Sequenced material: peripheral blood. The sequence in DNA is TGTGCCAGCAGCTGGGACAGGGGGTCCCAAGCTTTCTTT. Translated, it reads CASSWDRGSQAFF.